This T cell receptor beta chain derives from a study of blood T cell repertoires in COVID-19. The data were produced by immunoSEQ multiplex PCR, yet TCRdb's version contains in-frame clones alone and is incomplete. The data show approximately 480,000 clones, 87% seen once. Germline V gives CDR1 MGHRA, CDR2 YSYEKL. This CDR3 comprises 15 residues. V was pared by 0 bases and J by 4 bases, with 9 bases between. Study members were between about 18 and 95 years old and lived in about two dozen US regions. Source material: PBMCs or T cells enriched from blood (not recorded which). The chain employs TRBV4-1 and TRBJ1-4; maybe TRBD1 (6 bases). The receptor was derived from a woman younger than 30 who had recovered from COVID-19. CDR3 in DNA: TGCGCCAGCAGCCAAGAGGACAGCGATAATGAAAAACTGTTTTTT. Its protein is CASSQEDSDNEKLFF.